The 25 T cell receptor beta chains below were found in one sample sequenced in a study of cytomegalovirus exposure and HLA in healthy donors. In the PCR, 60 Vbeta and 13 Jbeta primers were used. Repertoires were generated with immunoSEQ multiplex PCR, while TCRdb's copy carries only in-frame clones and drops some. The sample records about 37,000 clones, around 69% being singletons. Source material: PBMCs. Receptors originate from a man aged 25 to 40 in good health and CMV-seronegative.

The chain employs TRBV27 and TRBJ2-7, with TRBD1 matching 7 bases. Looked up from germline, CDR1 is MNHEY and CDR2 is SMNVEV (reference sequence). The CDR3 length is 15 residues. V gave up 8 bases and J gave up 9 bases; unmatched junction bases: 19. The CDR3 loop reads CASAALGQIGGMQYF. CDR3 bases: TGTGCCAGCGCGGCCCTGGGACAGATCGGAGGTATGCAGTACTTC.

The chain couples TRBV7-2 to TRBJ1-3; 7 bases map to TRBD1. Per the germline V gene, CDR1 is SGHTA and CDR2 is FQGNSA. The trim removed 1 base at V and 2 bases at J, leaving 2 bases unmatched. This CDR3 is 15 amino acids long. The chain's CDR3 is CASSLGQGAGNTIYF. CDR3 nucleotides: TGTGCCAGCAGCTTAGGGCAGGGGGCTGGAAACACCATATATTTT.

This clone has a handful of counts. This rearrangement joins TRBV25-1 to TRBJ2-7; the match to TRBD1 covers 7 bases. The CDR3 is 13 amino acids. Germline-derived CDR1 and CDR2 are MGHDK and SYGVNS. The V segment lost 5 bases and the J segment 4 bases; nucleotides outside the gene matches: 5. CDR3 amino acids: CASSIGGAYEQYF. The CDR3 bases are TGTGCCAGCAGTATAGGGGGCGCGTACGAGCAGTACTTC.

The J gene is TRBJ2-1, the V gene TRBV5-1; 10 positions match TRBD2. CDR3 size: 14 residues. Germline loops: CDR1 SGHRS, CDR2 YFSETQ. Unmatched junction bases numbered 5, after V lost 5 bases and J lost 6 bases. This chain's CDR3 is CASRSLAGANEQFF. CDR3 DNA: TGCGCCAGCAGATCCCTAGCGGGAGCCAATGAGCAGTTCTTC.

The CDR3 loop reads CASSFLGAYEQYF. The CDR3 DNA follows: TGTGCCAGCAGCTTTCTAGGGGCCTACGAGCAGTACTTC. The rearrangement uses TRBV5-6 and TRBJ2-7; TRBD1 is a possible D gene (5 bases). Trimming removed 2 bases from V and 2 bases from J, with 8 bases in between. The CDR3 totals 13 residues. Germline CDR1 and CDR2: SGHDT and YYEEEE.

This clone was observed a single time. An end of the junction differs from the germline gene, which may be a read error. The chain recombines TRBV7-9 with TRBJ2-7; 12 positions match TRBD2. Germline V gene lookup returns CDR1 SEHNR and CDR2 FQNEAQ (reference sequence). This CDR3 comprises 16 residues. CDR3 DNA: TGTTCCAGCAGCCCGACACCGGGGACTAGCGGGTTCGAGCAGTACTTC. This gives the protein CSSSPTPGTSGFEQYF.

The chain recombines TRBV10-1 with TRBJ2-4, with 11 bases lining up with TRBD1. The CDR3 consists of 16 residues. V was pared by 4 bases and J by 5 bases, with 7 bases of the junction left unmatched. Germline V gives CDR1 WNHNN, CDR2 SYGVQD (reference sequence). In DNA, the CDR3 is TGCGCCAGCAGTGGTTCTCCGGGACAGGGGGAAAACATTCAGTACTTC. Its translation is CASSGSPGQGENIQYF.

This chain links TRBV5-1 with TRBJ1-4, with TRBD1 identical over 11 bases. With 4 bases clipped from V and 0 bases from J, the junction kept 8 bases outside the gene matches. Germline values: CDR1 SGHRS, CDR2 YFSETQ. This CDR3 comprises 18 residues. CDR3 sequence reads: CASSLTGTGGPTNEKLFF. The CDR3 nucleotides are TGCGCCAGCAGCCTTACCGGGACAGGGGGACCAACTAATGAAAAACTGTTTTTT. The full variable domain, rest sourced from reference TRBV5-1 and TRBJ1-4, is KAGVTQTPRYLIKTRGQQVTLSCSPISGHRSVSWYQQTPGQGLQFLFEYFSETQRNKGNFPGRFSGRQFSNSRSEMNVSTLELGDSALYLCASSLTGTGGPTNEKLFFGSGTQLSVL.

The chain employs TRBV6-5 and TRBJ1-5; possible D gene TRBD1, 6 bases. Germline CDR1 reads MNHEY; CDR2 reads SVGAGI. This CDR3 contains 13 residues. V gave up 4 bases and J gave up 9 bases, with 13 bases separating them. The chain's CDR3 is CASSSTGYGPQHF. DNA of the CDR3: TGTGCCAGCAGTTCGACAGGCTATGGGCCCCAGCATTTT.

V gene TRBV7-9 combines with J gene TRBJ2-3, with 7 bases aligning to TRBD2. Germline V gives CDR1 SEHNR, CDR2 FQNEAQ (reference sequence). Trimming removed 3 bases from V and 2 bases from J; junction bases left unmatched: 11. The CDR3 runs to 17 residues. The CDR3: CASSLGGWTATTDTQYF. As DNA, the CDR3 is TGTGCCAGCAGCTTGGGGGGGTGGACGGCAACCACAGATACGCAGTATTTT.

The chain employs TRBV30 and TRBJ2-7; TRBD2 agrees at 10 bases. CDR1 and CDR2 from the germline V gene are GTSNPN and SVGIG (reference sequence). The CDR3 spans 14 residues. V lost 2 bases, J lost 5 bases, and 6 bases stayed unmatched. The CDR3 here is CAWSSGRGVNEQYF. The CDR3 DNA sequence: TGTGCCTGGAGTAGCGGGAGGGGAGTAAACGAGCAGTACTTC.

This clone was recorded only once. The V gene is TRBV27, the J gene TRBJ1-2; 9 bases line up with TRBD1. CDR1 is MNHEY and CDR2 is SMNVEV in the germline V gene (reference sequence). The CDR3 is 13 amino acids. Trimming removed 6 bases from V and 9 bases from J; junction bases left unmatched: 8. The CDR3, as DNA: TGTGCCAGCAGCCCCGACAGGGGGAGTCGCTACACCTTC. As protein: CASSPDRGSRYTF.

The CDR3: CASSFAAGVPGEQYF. The CDR3 DNA follows: TGCGCCAGCAGCTTCGCAGCGGGAGTTCCGGGGGAGCAGTACTTC. The chain joins TRBV5-1 to TRBJ2-7; 8 bases map to TRBD2. This CDR3 has 15 residues. V trimming: 2 bases; J trimming: 7 bases; junction bases outside the gene matches: 11. CDR1 is SGHRS and CDR2 is YFSETQ in the germline V gene.

The CDR3 coding sequence is TGTGCCAGCAGTGAAAGCCTGGATGGCTACACCTTC. It is translated as CASSESLDGYTF. The rearrangement joins TRBV25-1 to TRBJ1-2; no clear D gene. V shed 2 bases and J shed 6 bases, with 7 bases lying between them. Germline-derived CDR1 and CDR2 are MGHDK and SYGVNS. This CDR3 has 12 amino acids.

The genes are TRBV28 and TRBJ1-2, with 8 bases that match TRBD1. CDR1 MDHEN and CDR2 SYDVKM come from the germline V gene. The CDR3 contains 11 residues. V dropped 6 bases and J dropped 7; count of bases not matched to a gene: 1. The CDR3 spells CASRDRVGYTF. The CDR3 DNA follows: TGTGCCAGCAGGGACAGGGTTGGCTACACCTTC.

The chain carries TRBV30 and TRBJ2-1, with a possible D match to TRBD2 (7 bases). Germline CDR1 is GTSNPN and CDR2 is SVGIG (reference sequence). Deletions cut 5 bases from V and 8 bases from J, with 22 bases between. CDR3 size: 15 residues. Here the CDR3 DNA reads TGTGCCTGGCACAAGGGGGGAGGGCCAAAGGATGAGCAGTTCTTC. This sequence encodes CAWHKGGGPKDEQFF.

This chain links TRBV23-1 with TRBJ2-7, with TRBD2 matching 12 bases. TRBV23-1 carries the ORF label, with uncertain function. The CDR3 spans 22 residues. V lost 2 bases, J lost 2 bases, and 22 bases stayed unmatched. CDR3 protein: CASSQEVGGSASGGDLAYEQYF. In DNA, the CDR3 is TGCGCCAGCAGTCAAGAGGTGGGGGGGTCGGCTAGCGGGGGGGATCTCGCCTACGAGCAGTACTTC.

The chain recombines TRBV7-9 with TRBJ1-1; D may be TRBD1 (5 bases). CDR1 and CDR2 from the germline V gene are SEHNR and FQNEAQ (reference sequence). There are 16 residues in the CDR3. Trimming left V 5 bases short and J 4 bases short, with 20 bases between. The CDR3 loop reads CASSAGRGMWSTEAFF. In nucleotides, the CDR3 is TGTGCCAGCAGCGCCGGAAGGGGTATGTGGAGCACTGAAGCTTTCTTT.

This clone was picked up a small number of times. The chain couples TRBV5-1 to TRBJ1-4, with a possible D match to TRBD1 (6 bases). The germline gives CDR1 SGHRS, CDR2 YFSETQ. V was pared by 0 bases and J by 2 bases, with 11 bases between. The CDR3 loop spans 16 amino acids. The chain's CDR3 is CASSLDRGGTNEKLFF. In DNA form, the CDR3 reads TGCGCCAGCAGCTTGGATAGGGGGGGCACTAATGAAAAACTGTTTTTT.

The V and J genes are TRBV7-9 and TRBJ2-2; the match to TRBD2 covers 12 bases. The CDR3 is 16 residues long. Germline CDR1 is SEHNR and CDR2 is FQNEAQ (reference sequence). The V gene end was trimmed by 2 bases and the J gene end by 6 bases; junction bases not matched to a gene: 4. This chain's CDR3 is CASSLLAGGSPGELFF. The CDR3 coding sequence is TGTGCCAGCAGCTTACTAGCGGGAGGGTCTCCCGGGGAGCTGTTTTTT.

This chain links TRBV5-1 with TRBJ2-1; the match to TRBD1 covers 7 bases. V lost 2 bases and J lost 5; bases outside the gene matches: 7. Looked up from germline, CDR1 is SGHRS and CDR2 is YFSETQ. The CDR3 runs 15 residues. CDR3 DNA sequence: TGCGCCAGCAGCTTATGGACAGGACACAACAATGAGCAGTTCTTC. This sequence encodes CASSLWTGHNNEQFF.

This clone was seen a handful of times. The chain combines TRBV30 with TRBJ1-4; D gene uncertain. The CDR3 length is 14 residues. Trimming left V 4 bases short and J 7 bases short, with 16 bases between. Germline CDR1 is GTSNPN and CDR2 is SVGIG (reference sequence). This CDR3 is CAWKVGRGIEKLFF. The CDR3 nucleotides read TGTGCCTGGAAGGTCGGACGGGGAATTGAAAAACTGTTTTTT.

The chain uses TRBV5-1 and TRBJ1-2, with D possibly TRBD1 on 6 matching bases. Germline V CDR1 and CDR2: SGHRS, YFSETQ. V lost 4 bases to trimming and J lost 1 base, with 20 bases between them. This CDR3 region has 17 residues. The CDR3, as DNA: TGCGCCAGCAGCAGCCATAAGCCAGGGGCCCTTAACTATGGCTACACCTTC. Its protein is CASSSHKPGALNYGYTF.

This chain joins TRBV11-2 and TRBJ1-5; D unresolved. V dropped 0 bases and J dropped 6 bases, with 9 bases sitting between them. CDR3 length: 14 residues. Per the germline V gene, CDR1 is SGHAT and CDR2 is FQNNGV. CDR3 region: CASSLDDLAQPQHF. The CDR3 DNA reads as TGTGCCAGCAGCTTAGATGATTTGGCTCAGCCCCAGCATTTT.

Details on this clone: The sample holds other DNA sequences that translate to the same CDR3. The chain has TRBV14 and TRBJ2-1; TRBD1 is a possible D gene (5 bases). Germline V gives CDR1 SGHDN, CDR2 FVKESK. V was cut by 0 bases and J by 3 bases, with 12 bases left in between. This CDR3 has 16 residues. In nucleotides, the CDR3 is TGTGCCAGCAGCCAAGATCCAGCAGACAGCTACAATGAGCAGTTCTTC. Protein sequence: CASSQDPADSYNEQFF. Using reference TRBV14 and TRBJ2-1 for the parts outside the CDR3, the full variable domain is EAGVTQFPSHSVIEKGQTVTLRCDPISGHDNLYWYRRVMGKEIKFLLHFVKESKQDESGMPNNRFLAERTGGTYSTLKVQPAELEDSGVYFCASSQDPADSYNEQFFGPGTRLTVL.